The 21 T cell receptor beta chains below all came from one sample that was sequenced in a study of tumor-infiltrating lymphocytes in oesophageal squamous cell carcinoma. TCRdb passed the PCR reads through MiXCR, listing each CDR3 protein once. Of some 21,000 distinct CDR3 sequences in the sample, roughly 41% were seen once. Sequencing was performed on normal esophageal tissue next to the tumor. Receptors originate from a male donor with esophageal squamous cell carcinoma.

This clonotype has just one count. The chain recombines TRBV7-2 with TRBJ2-3; 7 bases are a match to TRBD2. This CDR3 contains 16 residues. V lost 5 bases, J lost 4 bases, and 12 bases stayed unmatched. The germline CDR1 and CDR2 sequences are SGHTA and FQGNSA. The CDR3 DNA is TGTGCCAGCAGCGCGCAGGGAGGGGATGGGGCAGATACGCAGTATTTT. Its protein is CASSAQGGDGADTQYF. Drawing the rest from reference TRBV7-2 and TRBJ2-3, the complete variable domain is GAGVSQSPSNKVTEKGKDVELRCDPISGHTALYWYRQSLGQGLEFLIYFQGNSAPDKSGLPSDRFSAERTGGSVSTLTIQRTQQEDSAVYLCASSAQGGDGADTQYFGPGTRLTVL.

The chain is built from TRBV24-1 and TRBJ1-2, with TRBD1 identical over 8 bases. Losses at the gene ends were 5 bases for V and 4 bases for J; bases not matched to a gene: 8. The CDR3 runs to 15 residues. In germline, CDR1 is KGHDR, CDR2 SFDVKD. The CDR3: CATSGGQGRLYGYTF. The CDR3 DNA sequence: TGTGCCACCAGTGGTGGACAGGGTCGACTCTATGGCTACACCTTC.

In regard to this clonotype: Germline and junction disagree at one end, which may indicate a read error. The chain is built from TRBV7-6 and TRBJ2-5; 7 positions agree with TRBD1. The germline V gene encodes CDR1 SGHVS and CDR2 FNYEAQ. CDR3 length: 14 residues. In DNA, the CDR3 is TGTGCTAGCAGCCACGCAGGGGGTGCAGGGACCCAGTACTTC. It translates to CASSHAGGAGTQYF.

This clonotype was found many times. The chain joins TRBV11-2 to TRBJ2-3, with 14 nucleotides matching TRBD2. Germline values: CDR1 SGHAT, CDR2 FQNNGV. The CDR3 runs 15 residues. The V gene end was trimmed by 5 bases and the J gene end by 5 bases; junction bases not matched to a gene: 3. The DNA for the CDR3 is TGTGCCAGCAGCAAGGGACTAGCGGGAGAAGATACGCAGTATTTT. As protein: CASSKGLAGEDTQYF.

This clonotype appeared a single time. The chain joins TRBV28 to TRBJ2-3; D tentatively reads TRBD1 or TRBD2 (5 bases each). CDR1 is MDHEN and CDR2 is SYDVKM in the germline V gene. V lost 5 bases and J lost 2, with 14 bases in between. This CDR3 contains 15 residues. CDR3 amino acids: CASSARDRYTDTQYF. Here the CDR3 DNA reads TGTGCCAGCAGTGCCCGGGACCGTTACACAGATACGCAGTATTTT.

Here the CDR3 DNA reads TGTGCCAGCAGTAGGGACAGAGGCGAGACCCAGTACTTC. Translated, it gives CASSRDRGETQYF. The chain links TRBV6-4 to TRBJ2-4; 7 positions match TRBD1. The J call may be wrong; the DNA end is better matched by TRBJ2-5. The CDR3 sequence is 13 residues long. CDR1 is MRHNA and CDR2 is SNTAGT in the germline V gene.

V is TRBV7-2 and J is TRBJ1-1; 12 nucleotides line up with TRBD2. The J call could be wrong; TRBJ2-3 is a better fit for the DNA end. This CDR3 region has 17 residues. Germline V gene lookup returns CDR1 SGHTA and CDR2 FQGNSA. The CDR3 loop reads CASSLAASGGAADTQYF. The CDR3 bases are TGTGCCAGCAGCTTAGCGGCTAGCGGGGGGGCAGCAGATACGCAGTATTTT.

This clonotype has at least ten counts. This sequence joins TRBV28 and TRBJ2-1, with D perhaps TRBD1 (6 bases). Gene TRBJ2-7 matches the end of the DNA better, so the J call may be wrong. Germline V gene data show CDR1 as MDHEN and CDR2 as SYDVKM. The CDR3 is made up of 14 amino acids. CDR3 region: CASSFILGAYEQYF. The CDR3 DNA follows: TGTGCCAGCAGTTTTATCTTGGGGGCTTACGAGCAGTACTTC.

This clonotype was detected ten times or more. CDR3 region: CASSSTGTSSYNEQFF. CDR3 bases: TGTGCCAGCAGTTCGACCGGGACTAGCTCCTACAATGAGCAGTTCTTC. This chain uses TRBV6-1 with TRBJ2-1; 8 bases fit TRBD2. CDR3 length: 16 residues. V lost 5 bases to trimming and J lost 0 bases; unmatched junction nucleotides: 6. The V gene's germline CDR1 is MNHNS and CDR2 SASEGT.

This rearrangement joins TRBV7-8 to TRBJ2-5; the D is unclear. Germline CDR1 reads SGHVS; CDR2 reads FQNEAQ. V was cut by 6 bases and J by 4 bases, with 6 bases left in between. This CDR3 has 11 residues. CDR3 residues: CASSPRETQYF. The CDR3 DNA follows: TGTGCCAGCAGTCCCCGAGAGACCCAGTACTTC. The full variable domain, rest sourced from reference TRBV7-8 and TRBJ2-5, is GAGVSQSPRYKVAKRGQDVALRCDPISGHVSLFWYQQALGQGPEFLTYFQNEAQLDKSGLPSDRFFAERPEGSVSTLKIQRTQQEDSAVYLCASSPRETQYFGPGTRLLVL.

This chain uses TRBV20-1 with TRBJ1-6; 7 bases agree with TRBD1. V shed 3 bases and J 17 bases; nucleotides not matched to a gene: 7. Germline V lookup: CDR1 DFQATT, CDR2 SNEGSKA (reference sequence). This CDR3 is 11 amino acids long. The CDR3 nucleotides read TGCAGTGCTAGTCCCGGGACAGACTTCCACTTT. It specifies CSASPGTDFHF.

This clonotype occurred once. J is TRBJ2-5 and V is TRBV24-1; the match to TRBD2 covers 15 bases. Germline lookup yields CDR1 KGHDR and CDR2 SFDVKD. V gave up 4 bases and J gave up 2 bases; unmatched junction bases: 4. The CDR3 contains 17 residues. The CDR3 DNA reads TGTGCCACCAGTGACCCGGGACTAGCGGGGGGTCAAGAGACCCAGTACTTC. Protein sequence: CATSDPGLAGGQETQYF.

Ten or more counts support this clonotype. V is TRBV6-1 and J is TRBJ1-5, with D possibly being TRBD1 (6 bases). This CDR3 is 12 amino acids long. V gave up 8 bases and J gave up 6 bases, with 11 bases separating them. Germline V gene data show CDR1 as MNHNS and CDR2 as SASEGT. In nucleotides, the CDR3 is TGTGCCAGCTGGGGGGGGCGTCAGCCCCAGCATTTT. Translation: CASWGGRQPQHF.

V and J are TRBV7-2 and TRBJ2-3; D is uncertain. The DNA end favors TRBJ1-1, so the J call may be wrong. This CDR3 comprises 13 residues. CDR1 is SGHTA and CDR2 is FQGNSA in the germline V gene. In nucleotides, the CDR3 is TGTGCCAGCAGCTTAGCGTCGGGCACTGAAGCTTTCTTT. Its translation: CASSLASGTEAFF.

This clonotype has only a few counts. The genes are TRBV7-3 and TRBJ2-4; D is unresolved. Germline V gene data show CDR1 as SGHTA and CDR2 as FQGTGA. This CDR3 region has 15 residues. Trimming cost V 5 bases and J 1 base, with 12 bases left between them. The CDR3 reads CASSKNGKAKNIQYF. Here the CDR3 DNA reads TGTGCCAGCAGCAAAAACGGCAAGGCCAAAAACATTCAGTACTTC.

The CDR3 sequence: CASSFGLQETQYF. CDR3 bases: TGTGCCAGCAGCTTCGGGCTCCAAGAGACCCAGTACTTC. The chain uses TRBV7-9 and TRBJ2-5; D uncertain. CDR1 SEHNR and CDR2 FQNEAQ come from the germline V gene (reference sequence). The V gene lost 3 bases and the J gene lost 1 base, with 6 bases spanning the gap. There are 13 residues in the CDR3.

This clonotype is a singleton in its sample. The chain employs TRBV6-1 and TRBJ2-5; TRBD2 agrees at 13 bases. The DNA end favors TRBJ2-1, so the J call may be wrong. This CDR3 has 15 residues. In germline, CDR1 is MNHNS, CDR2 SASEGT. CDR3 amino acids: CASRDTSGRVHEQFF. The CDR3 DNA reads TGTGCCAGCAGAGACACTAGCGGGAGGGTCCATGAGCAGTTCTTC.

The V and J genes are TRBV11-1 and TRBJ2-3, with TRBD2 matching over 14 bases. CDR3 size: 18 residues. From germline, CDR1 is SGHAT and CDR2 FQDESV (reference sequence). Germline trimming cut 5 bases from V and 2 bases from J; bases unmatched to any gene: 9. For the CDR3, the DNA is TGTGCCAGCAGCAAGACTAGCGGGGGGGCTCGGGACACAGATACGCAGTATTTT. Its protein is CASSKTSGGARDTDTQYF.

The CDR3 sequence: CASSSSGEGGSYNEQFF. The DNA for the CDR3 is TGTGCCAGCAGTTCCTCTGGGGAGGGGGGCTCCTACAATGAGCAGTTCTTC. The chain has TRBV6-6 and TRBJ2-1; possible D gene TRBD2, 7 bases. Germline CDR1 MNHNY, CDR2 SVGAGI (reference sequence). V shed 4 bases and J shed 0 bases, with 16 bases lying between them. There are 17 residues in the CDR3.

The V and J genes are TRBV7-6 and TRBJ2-2; D may be TRBD1 (6 bases). Trimming left V 5 bases short and J 6 bases short, with 10 bases between. CDR3 length: 13 residues. Germline lookup yields CDR1 SGHVS and CDR2 FNYEAQ. CDR3: CASSAQGPGELFF. For the CDR3, the DNA is TGTGCCAGCAGCGCCCAGGGGCCCGGGGAGCTGTTTTTT.

The chain employs TRBV7-2 and TRBJ1-5; D is ambiguous. The CDR3 runs to 16 residues. Germline assignment: CDR1 SGHTA and CDR2 FQGNSA. V dropped 1 base and J dropped 0 bases, with 10 bases sitting between them. CDR3 coding DNA: TGTGCCAGCAGCTTAGATATCACCTATAGCAATCAGCCCCAGCATTTT. Protein: CASSLDITYSNQPQHF.